The clone carrying this T cell receptor (beta chain) was observed at least ten times. Individual cDNA molecules carried attached unique molecular identifiers. TCRdb independently ran MiXCR on the 5' RACE reads; one entry per CDR3 protein. In the table there are tens of thousands of distinct CDR3 sequences, 9% to 9.5% of which are singletons. This sample was taken from a study of early T cells in non-severe SARS-CoV-2 infection. Germline CDR1 and CDR2: SQVTM and ANQGSEA. Trimming took 3 bases from V and 1 from J, leaving 16 bases between them. The CDR3 is made up of 15 amino acids. Source material: whole blood. This sequence joins TRBV29-1 and TRBJ2-7; possibly TRBD2 for D (6 bases). The TCR comes from an adult who was a healthcare worker with PCR-confirmed SARS-CoV-2 infection or an uninfected control (not recorded which). The chain's CDR3 is CSVDSRGSGSYEQYF. The DNA for the CDR3 is TGCAGCGTTGACTCGCGGGGCAGCGGTTCCTACGAGCAGTACTTC.